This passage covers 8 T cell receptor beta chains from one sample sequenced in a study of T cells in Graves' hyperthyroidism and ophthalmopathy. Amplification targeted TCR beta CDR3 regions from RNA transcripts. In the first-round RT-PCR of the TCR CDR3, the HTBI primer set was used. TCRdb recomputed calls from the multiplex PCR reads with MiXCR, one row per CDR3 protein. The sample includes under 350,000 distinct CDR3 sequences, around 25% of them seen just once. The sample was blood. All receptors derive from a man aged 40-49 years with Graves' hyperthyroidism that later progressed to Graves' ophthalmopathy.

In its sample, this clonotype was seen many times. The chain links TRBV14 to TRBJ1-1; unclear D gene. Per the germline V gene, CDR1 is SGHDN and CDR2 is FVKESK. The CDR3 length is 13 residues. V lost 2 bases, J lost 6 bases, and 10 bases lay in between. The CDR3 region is CASSQRNGAEAFF. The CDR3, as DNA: TGTGCCAGCAGCCAAAGGAACGGTGCTGAAGCTTTCTTT.

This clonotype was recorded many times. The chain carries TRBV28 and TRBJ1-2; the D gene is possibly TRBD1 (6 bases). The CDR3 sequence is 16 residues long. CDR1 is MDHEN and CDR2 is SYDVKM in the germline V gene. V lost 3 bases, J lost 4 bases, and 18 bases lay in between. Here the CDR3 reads CASSLGYRDVTYGYTF. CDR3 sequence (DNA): TGTGCCAGCAGTTTGGGGTACAGGGACGTTACCTATGGCTACACCTTC.

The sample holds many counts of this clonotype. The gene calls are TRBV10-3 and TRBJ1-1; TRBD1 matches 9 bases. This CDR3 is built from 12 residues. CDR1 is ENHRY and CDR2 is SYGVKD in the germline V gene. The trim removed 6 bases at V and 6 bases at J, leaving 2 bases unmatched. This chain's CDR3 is CAISRDRAEAFF. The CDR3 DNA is TGTGCCATCAGCCGGGACAGGGCTGAAGCTTTCTTT.

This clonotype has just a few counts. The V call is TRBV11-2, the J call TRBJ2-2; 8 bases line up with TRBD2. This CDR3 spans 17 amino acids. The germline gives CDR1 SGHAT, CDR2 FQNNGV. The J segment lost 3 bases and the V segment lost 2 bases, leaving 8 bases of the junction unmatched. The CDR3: CASSLLTSGRYTGELFF. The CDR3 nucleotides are TGTGCCAGCAGCTTACTAACTAGCGGAAGGTACACCGGGGAGCTGTTTTTT.

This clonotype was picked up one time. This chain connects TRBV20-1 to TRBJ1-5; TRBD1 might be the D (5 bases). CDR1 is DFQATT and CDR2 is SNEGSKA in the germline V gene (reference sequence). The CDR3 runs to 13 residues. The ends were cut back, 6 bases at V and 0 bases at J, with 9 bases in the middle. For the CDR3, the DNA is TGCAGTGCATCGACAGATAGCAATCAGCCCCAGCATTTT. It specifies CSASTDSNQPQHF.

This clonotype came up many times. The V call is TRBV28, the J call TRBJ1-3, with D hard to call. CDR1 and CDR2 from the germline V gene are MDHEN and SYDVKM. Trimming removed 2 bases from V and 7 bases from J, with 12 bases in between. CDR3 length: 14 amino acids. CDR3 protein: CASSLTGSLNTIYF. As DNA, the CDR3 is TGTGCCAGCAGTTTAACGGGGTCCCTCAACACCATATATTTT.

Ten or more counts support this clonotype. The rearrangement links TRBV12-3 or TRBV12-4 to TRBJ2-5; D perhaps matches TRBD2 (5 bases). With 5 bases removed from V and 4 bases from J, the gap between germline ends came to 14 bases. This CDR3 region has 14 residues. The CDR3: CASSRAQGGETQYF. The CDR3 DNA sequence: TGTGCCAGCAGTCGGGCCCAAGGAGGAGAGACCCAGTACTTC.

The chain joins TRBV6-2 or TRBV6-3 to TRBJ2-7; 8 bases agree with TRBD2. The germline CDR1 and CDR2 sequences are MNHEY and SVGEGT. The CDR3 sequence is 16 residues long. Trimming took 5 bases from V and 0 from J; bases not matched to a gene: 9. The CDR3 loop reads CASSLSSGLSSYEQYF. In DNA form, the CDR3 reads TGTGCCAGCAGTCTATCTAGCGGGCTTAGCTCCTACGAGCAGTACTTC.